Below, 5 T cell receptor beta chains from the same sample are listed, as sequenced in a study of control samples from healthy donors and cancer patients. This table comes from immunoSEQ multiplex PCR, and its TCRdb copy is limited to in-frame clones, with some not included. The data hold more than 50,000 clones, with over 75% observed a single time. What was sequenced was blood. These receptors came from a man aged 50 or older in good health.

The rearrangement uses TRBV6-2 or TRBV6-3 and TRBJ2-1, with 8 positions matching TRBD2. V shed 2 bases, J shed 2 bases, and the junction held 2 bases outside the gene matches. The CDR3 covers 15 residues. Germline V gene lookup returns CDR1 MNHEY and CDR2 SVGEGT. The CDR3 loop is CASSYEAGAYNEQFF. DNA of the CDR3: TGTGCCAGCAGTTACGAAGCGGGAGCCTACAATGAGCAGTTCTTC.

The V gene is TRBV27, the J gene TRBJ1-6; D remains unclear. Trimming stripped 6 bases from V and 13 bases from J, with 16 bases between. Germline V gene data show CDR1 as MNHEY and CDR2 as SMNVEV (reference sequence). This CDR3 contains 13 residues. In nucleotides, the CDR3 is TGTGCCAGCAGGGCGCTCGGGCCATGGCCCCTCCACTTT. It encodes CASRALGPWPLHF.

The chain links TRBV5-1 to TRBJ2-7, with D unclear. Germline CDR1 and CDR2: SGHRS and YFSETQ. The CDR3 covers 13 residues. Trimming removed 0 bases from V and 3 bases from J, with 7 bases in between. The CDR3, as DNA: TGCGCCAGCAGCTTGGGACTTCGCTACGAGCAGTACTTC. It encodes CASSLGLRYEQYF.

The chain is built from TRBV7-3 and TRBJ2-1; perhaps TRBD2 as D (6 bases). The CDR3 contains 11 residues. The V and J ends lost 8 bases and 8 bases respectively, with 10 bases between them. Per germline, CDR1 SGHTA and CDR2 FQGTGA. CDR3 nucleotide sequence: TGTGCCAGCGGCCGCGGGGATGAGCAGTTCTTC. This codes for CASGRGDEQFF.

The chain uses TRBV10-3 and TRBJ2-2; possible D gene TRBD2, 5 bases. The V gene's germline CDR1 is ENHRY and CDR2 SYGVKD. The CDR3 contains 12 residues. V shed 7 bases and J shed 5 bases, with 8 bases lying between them. As DNA, the CDR3 is TGTGCCATCAAGGGCGGGACCGGGGAGCTGTTTTTT. It translates to CAIKGGTGELFF.